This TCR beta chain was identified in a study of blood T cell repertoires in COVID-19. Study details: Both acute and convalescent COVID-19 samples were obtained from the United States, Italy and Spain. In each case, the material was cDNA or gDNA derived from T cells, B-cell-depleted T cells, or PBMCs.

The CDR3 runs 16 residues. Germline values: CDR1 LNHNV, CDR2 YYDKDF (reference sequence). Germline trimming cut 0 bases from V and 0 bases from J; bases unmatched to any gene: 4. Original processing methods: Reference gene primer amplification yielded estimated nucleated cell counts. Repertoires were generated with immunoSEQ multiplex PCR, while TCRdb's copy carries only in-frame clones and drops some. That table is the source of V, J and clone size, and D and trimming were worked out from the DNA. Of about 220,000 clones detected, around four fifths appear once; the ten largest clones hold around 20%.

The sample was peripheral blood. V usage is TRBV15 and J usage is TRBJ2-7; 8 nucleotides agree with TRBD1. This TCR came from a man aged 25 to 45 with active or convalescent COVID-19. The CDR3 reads CATSREWTGSSYEQYF. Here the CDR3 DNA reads TGTGCCACCAGCAGAGAATGGACAGGGAGCTCCTACGAGCAGTACTTC. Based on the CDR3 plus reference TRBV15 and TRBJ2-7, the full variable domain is DAMVIQNPRYQVTQFGKPVTLSCSQTLNHNVMYWYQQKSSQAPKLLFHYYDKDFNNEADTPDNFQSRRPNTSFCFLDIRSPGLGDTAMYLCATSREWTGSSYEQYFGPGTRLTVT.